This T cell receptor beta chain derives from a study of cytomegalovirus exposure and HLA in healthy donors. Study summary: An early data release held tens of millions of unique TCRs from HLA-typed donors. Whole-study results and caveats: There were reportedly fewer N-insertions in an Asian-associated ancestry cluster than the approximately 670-donor mean, in a later analysis. Rare sequences made up most TCRs, while some public TCRs were found in many donors.

Of note for this clone: Antigen unknown.

J lost 2 bases, V lost 4 bases, and 3 bases had no gene match. The CDR3 runs to 15 residues. In germline, CDR1 is SGHNT, CDR2 YYREEE (reference sequence). Researchers ran the PCR with 60 Vbeta and 13 Jbeta primers. In the source study's methods: Approximately 11 million of the about 80 million unique TCR beta chains counted in a later analysis were shared. Profiling relied on immunoSEQ multiplex PCR, and the TCRdb table lists in-frame clones only, not all of them. That table gives V, J and clone size, and the DNA gave D and trimming. The top ten hold approximately 1.3% of the sample, which has about 160,000 clones, roughly 85% seen once.

The sample was PBMCs. The receptor comes from a man aged 25 to 40 in good health and CMV-seronegative. The gene calls are TRBV5-4 and TRBJ2-5; 12 nucleotides line up with TRBD2. CDR3 amino acids: CASSKTSGGQETQYF. The CDR3 region has the DNA TGTGCCAGCAGCAAGACTAGCGGGGGACAAGAGACCCAGTACTTC.